Below are 2 T cell receptor beta chains sequenced from a single sample in a study of blood T cell repertoires in COVID-19. Sequencing was performed with immunoSEQ multiplex PCR; in TCRdb, only in-frame clones are kept and a portion is missing. The data show about 130,000 clones, just under 85% seen once. The sample taken for sequencing was PBMCs or T cells enriched from blood (not recorded which). These receptors came from a man in his forties or fifties who had recovered from COVID-19.

The chain is built from TRBV10-3 and TRBJ1-1; no definite D call. Trimming left V 3 bases short and J 0 bases short, with 5 bases between. From germline, CDR1 is ENHRY and CDR2 SYGVKD. The CDR3 runs to 13 residues. As DNA, the CDR3 is TGTGCCATCAGTGAACGCGTGAACACTGAAGCTTTCTTT. It is translated as CAISERVNTEAFF.

This chain joins TRBV7-2 and TRBJ1-2; 7 bases agree with TRBD1. V dropped 5 bases and J dropped 5; count of bases not matched to a gene: 8. Germline loops: CDR1 SGHTA, CDR2 FQGNSA. This CDR3 has 14 residues. The CDR3 nucleotides read TGTGCCAGCAGCGTGTCGACAGGGTATTATGGCTACACCTTC. As protein: CASSVSTGYYGYTF.